This T cell receptor (beta chain) derives from a study of T cells in Graves' hyperthyroidism and ophthalmopathy. TCR beta CDR3 region amplification was performed from RNA transcripts. The study used the HTBI primer set for a first-round RT-PCR of the TCR CDR3. A single record per CDR3 protein comes from TCRdb applying MiXCR to the multiplex PCR reads. This sample has approximately 600,000 distinct CDR3 sequences; 14% occur once, and the top ten carry around 7%. Trimming pared 0 bases from V and 2 bases from J, leaving 11 bases between. The germline gives CDR1 MNHEY, CDR2 SMNVEV (reference sequence). CDR3 length: 15 residues. It was uncontrolled infection, other autoimmune disease, pregnancy or lactation that excluded patients.

The sequenced material came from blood. This clonotype was sampled from a woman under 30 with Graves' ophthalmopathy. The chain has TRBV27 and TRBJ2-7; tentatively, D is TRBD2 (5 bases). The CDR3 nucleotides read TGTGCCAGCAGTTTATCCGCGGGCCTGACCTACGAGCAGTACTTC. Protein product: CASSLSAGLTYEQYF.